Listed below are T cell receptor beta chains from one sample, sequenced in a study of neurological immune-mediated disorders. TCRdb re-analysed the 5' RACE reads in MiXCR, keeping a single row per CDR3 protein. The sample includes 55,000 to 70,000 distinct CDR3 sequences, roughly 11% of them seen just once. The sequencing sample was made of PBMCs. Receptor source: a man aged 60 to 75 in good health. Each CDR3 is given with its conserved first and last residue.

V gene	J gene	CDR3 protein
TRBV2	TRBJ2-4	CASSEQGGIQYF
TRBV28	TRBJ2-2	CASSPGQGRTGELFF
TRBV6-5	TRBJ2-5	CASRRWDRAQETQYF
TRBV5-1	TRBJ2-5	CASSFNPGTRQETQYF
TRBV9	TRBJ2-2	CASSAPPSGGELFF
TRBV2	TRBJ2-3	CASGRTGVSTDTQYF
TRBV6-1	TRBJ2-3	CASTRQGTDTQYF
TRBV6-5	TRBJ2-5	CASRPTRRGETQYF
TRBV18	TRBJ2-7	CASSPPVPSYEQYF
TRBV3-1	TRBJ2-7	CASSLLGGGTYEQYF
TRBV4-3	TRBJ2-5	CASSQDLASQETQYF
TRBV7-2	TRBJ1-5	CASSLWGVNQPQHF
TRBV12-3/TRBV12-4	TRBJ1-6	CASSRRGKGVGSPLHF
TRBV6-6	TRBJ2-7	CASSRSPRGGPYEQYF
TRBV20-1	TRBJ2-5	CSATPGLAGGPRETQYF
TRBV10-3	TRBJ1-1	CAISEYETMAEAFF
TRBV25-1	TRBJ1-1	CASSRTGKAFF
TRBV7-2	TRBJ2-5	CASSLSGVKETQYF
TRBV27	TRBJ2-5	CASTRAGTEKETQYF
TRBV2	TRBJ2-3	CASIAGGEKDTQYF
TRBV5-1	TRBJ1-1	CASIQGLGVGNTEAFF
TRBV6-6	TRBJ1-1	CASISGGQDNTEAFF
TRBV7-2	TRBJ2-1	CASSLSGSHSYNEQFF